What follows is one T cell receptor beta chain and its context. The source of the sample is a study of blood T cell repertoires in COVID-19. Study processing details: Estimation of nucleated cell counts relied on the amplification of reference gene primers. TCRdb keeps only in-frame clones here, not all; method: immunoSEQ multiplex PCR. The V and J calls and clone size were taken over from that table, and D and trimming were inferred from the DNA. The data hold around 130,000 clones, with approximately 80% observed a single time. This CDR3 spans 13 amino acids. Trimming pared 10 bases from V and 0 bases from J, leaving 13 bases between. Germline V CDR1 and CDR2: MNHEY, SMNVEV (reference sequence).

The TCR originated in a man between 35 and 55 years old with active or convalescent COVID-19. The sequenced material came from peripheral blood. The chain employs TRBV27 and TRBJ2-7; D may be TRBD1 (6 bases). The CDR3 DNA reads as TGTGCCACCTCACGGGACAACTCCTACGAGCAGTACTTC. Its translation is CATSRDNSYEQYF.